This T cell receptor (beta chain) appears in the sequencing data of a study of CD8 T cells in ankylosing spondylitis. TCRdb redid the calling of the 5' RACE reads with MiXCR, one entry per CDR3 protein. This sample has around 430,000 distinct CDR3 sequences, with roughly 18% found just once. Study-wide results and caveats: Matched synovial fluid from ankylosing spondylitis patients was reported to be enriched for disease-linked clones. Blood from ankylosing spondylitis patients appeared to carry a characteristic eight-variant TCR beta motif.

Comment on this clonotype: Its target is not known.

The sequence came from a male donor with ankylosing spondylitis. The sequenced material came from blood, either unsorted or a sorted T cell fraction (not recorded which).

The CDR3 region is CASRNYRGHTEAFF. The DNA for the CDR3 is TGTGCCAGCAGGAATTACAGGGGGCACACTGAAGCTTTCTTT. The rearrangement uses TRBV11-2 and TRBJ1-1, with 9 bases that match TRBD1. The CDR3 is 14 residues long. J was trimmed by 3 bases and V by 6 bases; bases with no gene match: 5. CDR1 and CDR2 (germline): SGHAT, FQNNGV.